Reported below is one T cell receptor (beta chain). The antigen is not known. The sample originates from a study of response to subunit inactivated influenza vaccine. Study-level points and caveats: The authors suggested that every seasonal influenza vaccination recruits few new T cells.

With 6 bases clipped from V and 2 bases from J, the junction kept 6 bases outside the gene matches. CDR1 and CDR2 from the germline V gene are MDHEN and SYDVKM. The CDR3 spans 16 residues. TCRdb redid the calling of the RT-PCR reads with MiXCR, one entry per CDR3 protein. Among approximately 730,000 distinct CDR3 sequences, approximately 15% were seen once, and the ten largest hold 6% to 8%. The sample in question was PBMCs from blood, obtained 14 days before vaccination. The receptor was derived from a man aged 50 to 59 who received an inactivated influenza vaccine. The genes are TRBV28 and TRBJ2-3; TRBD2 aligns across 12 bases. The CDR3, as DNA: TGTGCCAGCAGGTCACTAGCGGGGGGACACACAGATACGCAGTATTTT. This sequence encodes CASRSLAGGHTDTQYF.